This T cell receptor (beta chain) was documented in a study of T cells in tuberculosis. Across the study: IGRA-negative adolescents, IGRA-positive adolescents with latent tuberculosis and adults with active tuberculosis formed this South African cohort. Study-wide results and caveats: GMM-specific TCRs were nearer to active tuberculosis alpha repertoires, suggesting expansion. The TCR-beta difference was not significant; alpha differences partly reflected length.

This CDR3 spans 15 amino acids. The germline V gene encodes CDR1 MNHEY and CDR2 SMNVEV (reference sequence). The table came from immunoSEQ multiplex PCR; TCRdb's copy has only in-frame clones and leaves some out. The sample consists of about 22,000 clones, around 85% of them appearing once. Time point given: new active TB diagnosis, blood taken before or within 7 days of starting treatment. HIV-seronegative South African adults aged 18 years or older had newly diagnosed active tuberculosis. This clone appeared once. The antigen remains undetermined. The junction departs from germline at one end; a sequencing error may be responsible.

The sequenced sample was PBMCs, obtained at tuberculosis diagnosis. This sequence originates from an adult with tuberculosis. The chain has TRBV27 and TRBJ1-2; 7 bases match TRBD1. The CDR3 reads CASRLSSTGLYGYTF. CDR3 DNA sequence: TGTGCCAGCAGGTTATCATCGACAGGGCTGTATGGCTACACCTTC.